Listed below are T cell receptor beta chains from one sample, sequenced in a study of CD8+CD57+ T cells in acquired aplastic anemia. TCRdb reanalysed the reads using MiXCR and keeps one entry per CDR3 protein. The table includes 150,000 to 200,000 distinct CDR3 sequences, 48% detected once. The sequencing sample was made of sorted CD4+, CD8+, or CD8+CD57+ T cells (not recorded which) from PBMCs. These receptors all come from a human donor with aplastic anemia. Each CDR3 is given with its conserved first and last residue. A D gene is named only where the DNA matches it firmly.

D gene	J gene	CDR3 length	V gene	CDR3 protein
NA	TRBJ2-5	12	TRBV20-1	CSARVSLGTQYF
NA	TRBJ2-7	14	TRBV19	CASKELGPAYEQYF
NA	TRBJ2-5	14	TRBV20-1	CSASLFGGGWEQYF
TRBD2	TRBJ2-1	18	TRBV20-1	CSAFSTSVRFSSYNEQFF
NA	TRBJ2-1	15	TRBV7-3	CASSLQGNPYNEQFF
NA	TRBJ2-1	14	TRBV20-1	CSATPGAHYNEQFF
NA	TRBJ2-7	14	TRBV2	CASSRTSRSYEQYF
NA	TRBJ2-5	13	TRBV7-6	CASSLMAQETQYF
NA	TRBJ2-5	15	TRBV5-1	CASSLAGGFLETQYF
TRBD1	TRBJ1-2	16	TRBV9	CASSAQGGQINYGYTF
NA	TRBJ2-3	16	TRBV7-8	CASSLDLGGTMDTQYF
NA	TRBJ2-1	13	TRBV7-3	CASSLADIAEQFF
NA	TRBJ1-2	15	TRBV5-1	CASSLIEGNANGYTF
NA	TRBJ1-6	18	TRBV4-1	CASSPGTGGTGVNSPLHF
NA	TRBJ2-1	13	TRBV15	CAISQGSYNEQFF
NA	TRBJ2-7	13	TRBV5-1	CASSADLESEQYF
NA	TRBJ1-5	16	TRBV6-5	CASSSGPGRRRWPQHF
TRBD1	TRBJ1-2	14	TRBV19	CASGSRDSVYGYTF
TRBD1	TRBJ1-2	15	TRBV5-6	CASSSTQGIGYGYTF
NA	TRBJ1-5	15	TRBV15	CATSRGLDTHQPQHF
TRBD1	TRBJ2-2	12	TRBV20-1	CSAGQVAGELFF
NA	TRBJ2-7	13	TRBV19	CASSPGSRAEQYF
TRBD1	TRBJ2-3	14	TRBV19	CASRLTGGADTQYF
NA	TRBJ2-3	13	TRBV5-4	CASSGGQGDTQYF
NA	TRBJ1-1	15	TRBV4-3	CASSRQGAANTEAFF
NA	TRBJ2-3	19	TRBV11-1	CASSYRPGVLARRTDTQYF
NA	TRBJ1-6	18	TRBV25-1	CASSEYGRGRGGDSPLHF
NA	TRBJ2-2	16	TRBV19	CASSIKFVGIPGELFF
NA	TRBJ2-2	14	TRBV20-1	CSAISGRGTGELLF
TRBD2	TRBJ2-3	24	TRBV2	CASLSHARFSGRADTGELFDTQYF
NA	TRBJ1-1	13	TRBV4-1	CASSQAWSGQTFF
TRBD1	TRBJ2-6	17	TRBV9	CASSFRTGDSGANVLTF
TRBD2	TRBJ2-1	19	TRBV19	CASSIAPPPSGGSDNEQFF
NA	TRBJ2-5	18	TRBV20-1	CSAREYGWWGEYQETQYF
TRBD1	TRBJ1-4	13	TRBV19	CASTGQAHEKLFF
TRBD2	TRBJ2-1	15	TRBV24-1	CATSARTSGSNEQFF
NA	TRBJ2-3	15	TRBV2	CASSDSWGPADTQYF
NA	TRBJ2-2	16	TRBV7-9	CASSLALGANTGELFF
TRBD1	TRBJ2-5	15	TRBV18	CASSLGQGRGETQYF
NA	TRBJ1-2	14	TRBV2	CASSDGQGIYGYTF
NA	TRBJ2-2	16	TRBV10-2	CASSDMPGDNTGELFF
TRBD1	TRBJ2-7	15	TRBV2	CASSYGTGGVDEQYF
NA	TRBJ2-2	13	TRBV19	CASSIGPPGELFF
TRBD1	TRBJ1-6	16	TRBV2	CASSDERTGLNSPLHF
TRBD1	TRBJ1-1	12	TRBV29-1	CSSDRDQAGAFF
TRBD2	TRBJ2-2	17	TRBV5-1	CASRRTSGRSNTGELFF
NA	TRBJ1-1	15	TRBV2	CASSESQNWNTEAFF
NA	TRBJ1-2	13	TRBV24-1	CATSDWENYGYTF
TRBD1	TRBJ1-6	15	TRBV5-1	CASSSRDSYNSPLHF
TRBD1	TRBJ1-3	16	TRBV5-1	CASSLEGGRSGNTIYF
NA	TRBJ1-1	12	TRBV24-1	CATGTGGTEAFF
TRBD1	TRBJ2-7	15	TRBV7-3	CASSLRQGPTREQYF
NA	TRBJ1-1	13	TRBV24-1	CATSDLGGSEAFF
NA	TRBJ2-6	16	TRBV24-1	CATSDPGFGGANVLTF
NA	TRBJ2-5	14	TRBV24-1	CATSDSGGPETQYF